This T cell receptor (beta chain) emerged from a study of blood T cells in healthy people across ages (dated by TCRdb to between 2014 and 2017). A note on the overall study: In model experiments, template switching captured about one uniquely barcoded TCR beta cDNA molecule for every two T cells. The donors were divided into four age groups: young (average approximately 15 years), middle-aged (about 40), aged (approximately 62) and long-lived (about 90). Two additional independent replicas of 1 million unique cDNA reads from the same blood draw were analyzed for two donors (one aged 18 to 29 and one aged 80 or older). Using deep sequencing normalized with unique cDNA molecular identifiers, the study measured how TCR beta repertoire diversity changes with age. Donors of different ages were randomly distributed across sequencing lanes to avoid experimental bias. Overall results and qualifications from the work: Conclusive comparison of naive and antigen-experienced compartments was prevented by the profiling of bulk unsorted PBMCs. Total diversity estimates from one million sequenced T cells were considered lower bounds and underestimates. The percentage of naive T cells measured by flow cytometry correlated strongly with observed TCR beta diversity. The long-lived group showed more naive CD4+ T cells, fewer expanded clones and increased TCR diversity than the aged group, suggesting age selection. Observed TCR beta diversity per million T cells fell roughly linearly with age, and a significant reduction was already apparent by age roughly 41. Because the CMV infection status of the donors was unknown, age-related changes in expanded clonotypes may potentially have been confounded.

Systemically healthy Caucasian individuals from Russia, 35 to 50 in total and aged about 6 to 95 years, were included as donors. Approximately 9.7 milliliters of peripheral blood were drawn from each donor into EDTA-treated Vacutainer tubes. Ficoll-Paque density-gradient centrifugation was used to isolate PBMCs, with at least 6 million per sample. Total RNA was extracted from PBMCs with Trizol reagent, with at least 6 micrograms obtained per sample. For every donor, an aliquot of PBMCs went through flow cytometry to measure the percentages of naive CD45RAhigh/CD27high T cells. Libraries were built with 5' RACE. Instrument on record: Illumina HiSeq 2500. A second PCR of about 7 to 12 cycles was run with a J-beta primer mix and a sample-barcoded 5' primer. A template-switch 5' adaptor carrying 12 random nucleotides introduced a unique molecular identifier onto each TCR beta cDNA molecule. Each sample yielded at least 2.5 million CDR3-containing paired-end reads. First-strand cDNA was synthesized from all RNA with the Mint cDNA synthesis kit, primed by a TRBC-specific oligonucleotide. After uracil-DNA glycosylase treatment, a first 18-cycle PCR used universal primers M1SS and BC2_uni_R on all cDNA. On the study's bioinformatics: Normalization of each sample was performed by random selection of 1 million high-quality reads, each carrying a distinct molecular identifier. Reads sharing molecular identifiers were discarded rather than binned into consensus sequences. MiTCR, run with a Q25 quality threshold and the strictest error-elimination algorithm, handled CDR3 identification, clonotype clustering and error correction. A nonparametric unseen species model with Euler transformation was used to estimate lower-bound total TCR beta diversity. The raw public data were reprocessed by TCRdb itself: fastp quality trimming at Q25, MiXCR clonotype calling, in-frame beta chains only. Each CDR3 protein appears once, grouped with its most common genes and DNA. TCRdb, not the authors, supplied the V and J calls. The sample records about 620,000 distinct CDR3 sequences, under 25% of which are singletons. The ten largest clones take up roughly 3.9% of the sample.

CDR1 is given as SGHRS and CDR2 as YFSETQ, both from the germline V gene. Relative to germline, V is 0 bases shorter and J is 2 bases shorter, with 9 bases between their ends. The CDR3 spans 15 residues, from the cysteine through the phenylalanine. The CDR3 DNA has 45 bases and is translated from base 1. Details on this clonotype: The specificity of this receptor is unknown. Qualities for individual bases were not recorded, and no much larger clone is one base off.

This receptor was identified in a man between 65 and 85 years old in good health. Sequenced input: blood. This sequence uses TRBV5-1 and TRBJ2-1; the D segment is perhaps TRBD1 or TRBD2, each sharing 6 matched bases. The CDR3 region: CASSLVEGAYNEQFF. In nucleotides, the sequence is TGCGCCAGCAGCTTGGTGGAGGGGGCCTACAATGAGCAGTTCTTC.